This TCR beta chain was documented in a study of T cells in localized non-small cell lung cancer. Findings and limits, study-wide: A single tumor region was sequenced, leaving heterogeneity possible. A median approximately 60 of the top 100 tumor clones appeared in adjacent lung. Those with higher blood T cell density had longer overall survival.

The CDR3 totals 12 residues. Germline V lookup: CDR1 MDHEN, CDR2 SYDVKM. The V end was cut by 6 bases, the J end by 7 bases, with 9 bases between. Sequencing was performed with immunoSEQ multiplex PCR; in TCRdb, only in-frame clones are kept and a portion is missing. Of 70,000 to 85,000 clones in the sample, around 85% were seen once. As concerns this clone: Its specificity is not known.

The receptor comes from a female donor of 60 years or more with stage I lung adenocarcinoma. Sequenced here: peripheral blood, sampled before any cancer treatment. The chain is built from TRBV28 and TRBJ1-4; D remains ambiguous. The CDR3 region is CASRGNVEKLFF. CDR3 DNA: TGTGCCAGCAGGGGCAATGTTGAAAAACTGTTTTTT. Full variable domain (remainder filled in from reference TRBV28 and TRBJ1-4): DVKVTQSSRYLVKRTGEKVFLECVQDMDHENMFWYRQDPGLGLRLIYFSYDVKMKEKGDIPEGYSVSREKKERFSLILESASTNQTSMYLCASRGNVEKLFFGSGTQLSVL.